This T cell receptor (beta chain) was observed in a study of blood T cell repertoires in COVID-19. Study context: The United States, Italy and Spain were the sources of the acute and convalescent COVID-19 samples. PBMCs, B-cell-depleted T cells, or T cells provided the cDNA or gDNA that made up the material.

Individuals aged about 18 to 89 years were recruited from approximately 24 US areas. Original methodology: Researchers report that nucleated cell counts were estimated from reference gene primer amplification. Sequencing used immunoSEQ multiplex PCR; TCRdb keeps in-frame clones, though not all of them. V, J and clone size are those of that table, while D and trimming were read from the DNA. The profile covers around 85,000 clones, with roughly 89% appearing a single time and under 1.5% taken by the ten largest. Germline V gene lookup returns CDR1 SGDLS and CDR2 YYNGEE. The CDR3 length is 15 residues. The V and J ends lost 3 bases and 3 bases respectively, with 12 bases between them.

This sequence joins TRBV9 and TRBJ1-4; D not certain. Sequencing input: PBMCs or T cells enriched from blood (not recorded which). The TCR sequence derives from a woman aged 50 to 60 with acute COVID-19. In DNA, the CDR3 is TGTGCCAGCAGCGCTTCCACGGGTGCTAATGAAAAACTGTTTTTT. The encoded protein is CASSASTGANEKLFF.